The 17 T cell receptor beta chains below come from one sample, sequenced in a study of blood T cell repertoires in COVID-19. TCRdb keeps only in-frame clones here, not all; method: immunoSEQ multiplex PCR. The data contain a few hundred thousand clones, less than 90% of them singletons. The sequencing sample was made of PBMCs or T cells enriched from blood (not recorded which). These receptors came from a woman in her forties or fifties in a cohort exposed to, infected with or recovered from COVID-19 (not recorded which).

V usage is TRBV5-1 and J usage is TRBJ2-5, with D uncertain. V was pared by 3 bases and J by 3 bases, with 9 bases between. Germline CDR1 SGHRS, CDR2 YFSETQ. The CDR3 covers 13 residues. CDR3 sequence reads: CASSSAPEETQYF. The CDR3 coding sequence is TGCGCCAGCAGCTCCGCGCCGGAAGAGACCCAGTACTTC.

The J gene is TRBJ1-5, the V gene TRBV7-2; no definite D call. Germline V gives CDR1 SGHTA, CDR2 FQGNSA. V lost 8 bases to trimming and J lost 2 bases, with 10 bases between them. The CDR3 loop spans 13 amino acids. The CDR3 DNA follows: TGTGCCAGCGGTAACAGTGGCAATCAGCCCCAGCATTTT. Protein: CASGNSGNQPQHF.

This clone was recorded a few times. J is TRBJ1-1 and V is TRBV9; unclear D gene. The CDR3 sequence is 13 residues long. Germline values: CDR1 SGDLS, CDR2 YYNGEE. Trimming pared 2 bases from V and 0 bases from J, leaving 5 bases between. The CDR3 reads CASSVIMNTEAFF. The CDR3 DNA is TGTGCCAGCAGCGTCATCATGAACACTGAAGCTTTCTTT.

The V and J genes are TRBV24-1 and TRBJ1-2; D unresolved. This CDR3 is built from 21 residues. Per germline, CDR1 KGHDR and CDR2 SFDVKD. The ends were cut back, 4 bases at V and 2 bases at J, with 31 bases in the middle. As DNA, the CDR3 is TGTGCCACCAGTGAGCTAACTTTGGGAGGAGGCGGCAGCGCGAGGAACTATGGCTACACCTTC. Translated, it gives CATSELTLGGGGSARNYGYTF.

This clone was seen more than once but under ten times. The rearrangement joins TRBV29-1 to TRBJ1-1; D possibly corresponds to TRBD1 (5 bases). The CDR3 length is 15 residues. The germline gives CDR1 SQVTM, CDR2 ANQGSEA. Trimming left V 7 bases short and J 0 bases short, with 18 bases between. The CDR3 coding sequence is TGCAGCGGGGGACTAAACGACGCCTTGAACACTGAAGCTTTCTTT. It specifies CSGGLNDALNTEAFF.

The chain combines TRBV5-4 with TRBJ2-5; D possibly corresponds to TRBD1 (6 bases). The CDR3 is 15 amino acids. V was cut by 4 bases and J by 4 bases, with 17 bases left in between. The germline CDR1 and CDR2 sequences are SGHNT and YYREEE (reference sequence). The CDR3 loop is CASSVQGPAGETQYF. The DNA of the CDR3 is TGTGCCAGCAGCGTACAGGGCCCGGCGGGAGAGACCCAGTACTTC. The whole variable domain, filled in from reference TRBV5-4 and TRBJ2-5, reads ETGVTQSPTHLIKTRGQQVTLRCSSQSGHNTVSWYQQALGQGPQFIFQYYREEENGRGNFPPRFSGLQFPNYSSELNVNALELDDSALYLCASSVQGPAGETQYFGPGTRLLVL.

This chain connects TRBV19 to TRBJ2-1; D is possibly TRBD2 (6 bases). V shed 3 bases and J shed 9 bases, with 21 bases lying between them. Germline V gene sequence: CDR1 LNHDA, CDR2 SQIVND (reference sequence). The CDR3 spans 16 residues. CDR3 loop: CASSILLDPGRIEQFF. CDR3 sequence (DNA): TGTGCCAGTAGTATCCTACTAGACCCCGGGAGAATTGAGCAGTTCTTC.

The V gene is TRBV5-1, the J gene TRBJ1-4; weak D call: TRBD1 (6 bases). V dropped 7 bases and J dropped 8 bases, with 18 bases sitting between them. Looked up from germline, CDR1 is SGHRS and CDR2 is YFSETQ. CDR3 length: 14 amino acids. CDR3 sequence reads: CASSRGQSREKLFF. The CDR3 region has the DNA TGCGCCAGCTCAAGAGGACAGTCCAGGGAAAAACTGTTTTTT.

The chain joins TRBV9 to TRBJ2-6; TRBD2 matches 14 bases. This CDR3 is 20 amino acids long. Trimming took 0 bases from V and 2 from J; bases not matched to a gene: 7. The germline gives CDR1 SGDLS, CDR2 YYNGEE. CDR3 sequence reads: CASSVATSGGATAGANVLTF. The CDR3 nucleotides are TGTGCCAGCAGCGTAGCGACTAGCGGGGGGGCCACCGCTGGGGCCAACGTCCTGACTTTC.

With respect to this clone: Other DNA sequences in this sample translate to the same CDR3. This rearrangement joins TRBV7-2 to TRBJ1-4, with D possibly being TRBD1 (5 bases). Between the trimmed V and J ends, which lost 3 bases and 4 bases, there was a span of 9 bases. Germline CDR1 and CDR2: SGHTA and FQGNSA. This CDR3 region has 14 residues. CDR3 DNA sequence: TGTGCCAGCAGCTTGGGCAGGGTTAATGAAAAACTGTTTTTT. Its protein product is CASSLGRVNEKLFF.

V and J are TRBV5-1 and TRBJ2-5, with TRBD1 matching over 8 bases. V dropped 1 base and J dropped 5; count of bases not matched to a gene: 10. The V gene's germline CDR1 is SGHRS and CDR2 YFSETQ. There are 16 residues in the CDR3. CDR3 sequence (DNA): TGCGCCAGCAGCTTGCGGACAGGGATGTCCGGGGAGACCCAGTACTTC. Amino acid sequence: CASSLRTGMSGETQYF.

The J gene is TRBJ2-1, the V gene TRBV6-5, with unresolved D. Germline CDR1 is MNHEY and CDR2 is SVGAGI. The CDR3 extends over 13 amino acids. Trimming pared 11 bases from V and 3 bases from J, leaving 14 bases between. The CDR3 nucleotides read TGTGCCCTTTCCAGCGTATACTACAATGAGCAGTTCTTC. It codes for CALSSVYYNEQFF.

The CDR3 DNA is TGTGCCAGCAGCCGGACAGACCAAAATTCACCCCTCCACTTT. Translating it yields CASSRTDQNSPLHF. The V gene is TRBV11-1, the J gene TRBJ1-6; weak D call: TRBD1 (6 bases). Per the germline V gene, CDR1 is SGHAT and CDR2 is FQDESV (reference sequence). With 5 bases removed from V and 7 bases from J, the gap between germline ends came to 12 bases. The CDR3 is made up of 14 amino acids.

Remarks on this clone: The CDR3 end shows no conserved phenylalanine or tryptophan, and so a read error is likely. Because the CDR3's place on the DNA is in doubt, the DNA is left out and the CDR3 is given as listed by TCRdb. The genes are TRBV2 and TRBJ1-1. Per the germline V gene, CDR1 is SNHLY and CDR2 is FYNNEI. The CDR3 totals 13 residues, both ends included. The CDR3 here is CASRLPSSATSKV.

This clone has a count of ten or more. The V and J genes are TRBV19 and TRBJ2-2; 9 bases align to TRBD1. Germline lookup yields CDR1 LNHDA and CDR2 SQIVND (reference sequence). Trimming at V came to 9 bases and at J to 5 bases, leaving 10 bases not matched to a gene. This CDR3 spans 15 amino acids. This CDR3 is CASKTGQGMTGELFF. Written as DNA, the CDR3 is TGTGCCAGCAAAACGGGACAGGGTATGACCGGGGAGCTGTTTTTT.

This clone was seen only a few times. The CDR3 nucleotides read TGCGCCAGCAGCGGAGGACAGGGTTTCTGGGGGGAGAACACTGAAGCTTTCTTT. It codes for CASSGGQGFWGENTEAFF. The chain uses TRBV5-1 and TRBJ1-1, with 8 bases lining up with TRBD1. Germline loops: CDR1 SGHRS, CDR2 YFSETQ. The CDR3 has 18 amino acids. The J segment lost 1 base and the V segment lost 4 bases, leaving 15 bases of the junction unmatched. The full variable domain, rest sourced from reference TRBV5-1 and TRBJ1-1, is KAGVTQTPRYLIKTRGQQVTLSCSPISGHRSVSWYQQTPGQGLQFLFEYFSETQRNKGNFPGRFSGRQFSNSRSEMNVSTLELGDSALYLCASSGGQGFWGENTEAFFGQGTRLTVV.

The gene calls are TRBV28 and TRBJ1-2, with TRBD1 identical over 9 bases. Germline lookup yields CDR1 MDHEN and CDR2 SYDVKM. The CDR3 spans 14 residues. V lost 6 bases to trimming and J lost 6 bases; unmatched junction nucleotides: 8. CDR3 residues: CASRIQGARHGYTF. CDR3 bases: TGTGCCAGCAGGATACAGGGGGCTCGACATGGCTACACCTTC.